This T cell receptor (beta chain) was documented in a study of cytomegalovirus exposure and HLA in healthy donors. The wider study: There were 100 million to 130 million unique TCR beta sequences, drawn from roughly 200 million T cells, in an earlier analysis.

Trimming removed 3 bases at V and 3 bases at J, with 12 bases between. The CDR3 consists of 15 residues. In germline, CDR1 is SGHNT, CDR2 YENEEA. This clone has just a few counts. Its matching antigen is unknown. 13 Jbeta primers and 60 Vbeta primers were used for the PCR. Repertoires were generated with immunoSEQ multiplex PCR, while TCRdb's copy carries only in-frame clones and drops some. The repertoire includes about 89,000 clones, over 8% of them detected once, and about 4.7% sits in the top ten. Findings of the study overall: Researchers reported that a few CMV-associated chains were confirmed in vitro as CMV antigen-specific. Later on, an analysis showed TCR association rates differing by HLA locus, with DRB1 the most and HLA-C the fewest. Rare sequences made up most TCRs, while some public TCRs were found in many donors.

The sequencing input was PBMCs. This chain uses TRBV11-3 with TRBJ2-1, with a possible D match to TRBD1 (5 bases). This sequence was found in a man aged 45 to 65 in good health and CMV-seropositive. The CDR3 reads CASSFQGSDYNEQFF. The CDR3 nucleotides are TGTGCCAGCAGCTTTCAGGGATCGGACTACAATGAGCAGTTCTTC.